The 22 T cell receptor beta chains given below trace back to one sample, sequenced in a study of blood T cell repertoires in COVID-19. Assay: immunoSEQ multiplex PCR; the TCRdb copy retains only in-frame clones and omits some. The sample has 60,000 or so clones, 76% seen once. The sequenced sample was peripheral blood. These receptors all stem from a woman aged 45 to 65 with active or convalescent COVID-19.

V usage is TRBV4-1 and J usage is TRBJ2-3; 9 bases fit TRBD2. The CDR3 extends over 16 amino acids. Germline V lookup: CDR1 MGHRA, CDR2 YSYEKL. V lost 2 bases and J lost 4; bases outside the gene matches: 7. The CDR3 nucleotides read TGCGCCAGCAGCCAAACCGGACTAGCGATCGCAGATACGCAGTATTTT. This sequence encodes CASSQTGLAIADTQYF.

The chain employs TRBV5-5 and TRBJ1-4; the match to TRBD1 covers 7 bases. This CDR3 comprises 14 residues. The V segment lost 4 bases and the J segment 4 bases; nucleotides outside the gene matches: 4. Germline CDR1 reads SGHKS; CDR2 reads YYEKEE (reference sequence). The CDR3 here is CASSRDSLNEKLFF. The DNA of the CDR3 is TGTGCCAGCAGCCGGGACAGCCTTAATGAAAAACTGTTTTTT.

This clone was counted a few times. The V gene is TRBV6-2 or TRBV6-3, the J gene TRBJ1-1; the D gene is possibly TRBD1 (5 bases). V lost 2 bases and J lost 3, with 13 bases in between. The germline V gene encodes CDR1 MNHEY and CDR2 SVGEGT. There are 15 residues in the CDR3. CDR3 sequence reads: CASSYLAGGDTEAFF. The CDR3 region has the DNA TGTGCCAGCAGTTACCTAGCGGGAGGGGACACTGAAGCTTTCTTT.

The chain carries TRBV29-1 and TRBJ1-5; D is perhaps TRBD1 (5 bases). Trimming removed 6 bases from V and 5 bases from J, with 11 bases in between. The CDR3 covers 12 residues. CDR1 and CDR2 from the germline V gene are SQVTM and ANQGSEA. DNA for the CDR3: TGCAGCGTAGGGGCAGACGATCAGCCCCAGCATTTT. It yields the protein CSVGADDQPQHF. The full variable domain, rest sourced from reference TRBV29-1 and TRBJ1-5, is SAVISQKPSRDICQRGTSLTIQCQVDSQVTMMFWYRQQPGQSLTLIATANQGSEATYESGFVIDKFPISRPNLTFSTLTVSNMSPEDSSIYLCSVGADDQPQHFGDGTRLSIL.

This chain uses TRBV6-5 with TRBJ1-1; weak D call: TRBD1 (5 bases). Germline V gene lookup returns CDR1 MNHEY and CDR2 SVGAGI. This CDR3 is 13 amino acids long. Between the trimmed V and J ends, which lost 8 bases and 1 base, there was a span of 11 bases. CDR3 loop: CASEPGQNTEAFF. The CDR3 DNA reads as TGTGCCAGCGAACCCGGACAGAACACTGAAGCTTTCTTT.

V gene TRBV21-1 combines with J gene TRBJ2-2; TRBD1 reflects the table's D call only, with no check against the DNA. TRBV21-1 is described as a pseudogene. The CDR3 is made up of 17 amino acids. CDR3 bases: TGTGCCAGCAGCAAGGGGGTTGGGACACTTAACACCGGGGAGCTGTTTTTT. It encodes CASSKGVGTLNTGELFF.

V gene TRBV5-1 combines with J gene TRBJ2-7; 10 nucleotides match TRBD2. After removal of 0 bases from V and 3 bases from J, the junction contained 3 bases not matched to a gene. The CDR3 contains 15 residues. Germline V gives CDR1 SGHRS, CDR2 YFSETQ. Written as DNA, the CDR3 is TGCGCCAGCAGCTTGGAAGGACTAGCGGACTACGAGCAGTACTTC. Translating gives CASSLEGLADYEQYF.

This clone turned up a few times. The chain recombines TRBV6-5 with TRBJ2-5, with D perhaps TRBD2 (6 bases). CDR1 and CDR2 (germline): MNHEY, SVGAGI. The CDR3 contains 13 residues. V was cut by 5 bases and J by 7 bases, with 14 bases left in between. CDR3 amino acids: CASSTPRGGTQYF. CDR3 DNA sequence: TGTGCCAGCAGTACCCCACGGGGAGGGACCCAGTACTTC.

CDR3 sequence (DNA): TGTGCCAGCAGCGTAGGGGGGGACAGGGTCGGGTACAATGAGCAGTTCTTC. Translated, it gives CASSVGGDRVGYNEQFF. V is TRBV9 and J is TRBJ2-1; 9 bases match TRBD1. The CDR3 length is 17 residues. Losses at the gene ends were 0 bases for V and 4 bases for J; bases not matched to a gene: 8. Germline V gene lookup returns CDR1 SGDLS and CDR2 YYNGEE.

This clone was recorded at least ten times. V and J are TRBV24-1 and TRBJ2-7; weak D call: TRBD1 (5 bases). Per the germline V gene, CDR1 is KGHDR and CDR2 is SFDVKD. The CDR3 contains 13 residues. V was cut by 0 bases and J by 6 bases, with 8 bases left in between. The CDR3 sequence: CATSDLPDSEQYF. CDR3 DNA: TGTGCCACCAGTGATTTGCCTGACAGCGAGCAGTACTTC.

As for this clone: Other nucleotide sequences from this sample produce the same CDR3. This chain uses TRBV10-3 with TRBJ2-7; TRBD2 matches 10 bases. Trimming cost V 2 bases and J 0 bases; bases outside gene matches: 4. CDR3 length: 16 residues. Per the germline V gene, CDR1 is ENHRY and CDR2 is SYGVKD. In nucleotides, the CDR3 is TGTGCCATCAGTGAGGGACTAGCGGATCTCTCCTACGAGCAGTACTTC. This codes for CAISEGLADLSYEQYF.

As regards this clone: At one of its ends the junction is not consistent with the germline gene, which may arise from a read error. The chain is built from TRBV7-2 and TRBJ2-4; D unclear. The CDR3 extends over 16 amino acids. Germline V gene data show CDR1 as SGHTA and CDR2 as FQGNSA. The CDR3 loop reads CASSLKSAVRLDSFTF. For the CDR3, the DNA is TGTGCCAGCAGCTTAAAGTCGGCCGTGAGGCTAGATTCCTTTACTTTC.

The chain employs TRBV6-2 or TRBV6-3 and TRBJ2-1, with TRBD2 identical over 7 bases. The CDR3 covers 17 residues. V was pared by 2 bases and J by 4 bases, with 11 bases of the junction left unmatched. Per the germline V gene, CDR1 is MNHEY and CDR2 is SVGEGT. The CDR3 sequence: CASSYSPPSGIYNEQFF. CDR3 sequence (DNA): TGTGCCAGCAGTTACAGCCCCCCTAGCGGTATTTACAATGAGCAGTTCTTC.

This chain links TRBV5-1 with TRBJ2-7; no definite D call. There are 13 residues in the CDR3. CDR1 and CDR2 from the germline V gene are SGHRS and YFSETQ. The V end lost 0 bases, the J end lost 3 bases, and 7 bases lay between the germline ends. CDR3 amino acids: CASSLDSGYEQYF. CDR3 bases: TGCGCCAGCAGCTTGGATAGTGGCTACGAGCAGTACTTC.

The rearrangement joins TRBV27 to TRBJ1-4; weak D call: TRBD1 (5 bases). Germline CDR1 reads MNHEY; CDR2 reads SMNVEV (reference sequence). Trimming left V 4 bases short and J 4 bases short, with 10 bases between. The CDR3 extends over 14 amino acids. This CDR3 is CASSSTVYNEKLFF. In nucleotides, the CDR3 is TGTGCCAGCAGTTCGACAGTGTATAATGAAAAACTGTTTTTT.

This clone was observed a few times. The chain couples TRBV25-1 to TRBJ1-2; possible D gene TRBD1, 5 bases. This CDR3 has 17 amino acids. Germline V gene data show CDR1 as MGHDK and CDR2 as SYGVNS. Between the trimmed V and J ends, which lost 1 base and 1 base, there was a span of 16 bases. The CDR3 is CASSESQGRTLNYGYTF. For the CDR3, the DNA is TGTGCCAGCAGTGAATCTCAGGGCCGTACCCTTAACTATGGCTACACCTTC.

The V call is TRBV5-4, the J call TRBJ2-3, with a weak D call TRBD2 (6 bases). Germline V gives CDR1 SGHNT, CDR2 YYREEE (reference sequence). The CDR3 length is 15 residues. Trimming removed 1 base at V and 2 bases at J, with 11 bases between. The CDR3 spells CASSLSGELTDTQYF. In DNA form, the CDR3 reads TGTGCCAGCAGCTTGTCGGGAGAGCTCACAGATACGCAGTATTTT.

This clone was counted once. The V and J genes are TRBV5-6 and TRBJ1-2; D gene ambiguous. With 0 bases removed from V and 3 bases from J, the gap between germline ends came to 6 bases. The CDR3 covers 13 residues. Germline V gene data show CDR1 as SGHDT and CDR2 as YYEEEE. CDR3 region: CASSLGGYYGYTF. Here the CDR3 DNA reads TGTGCCAGCAGCTTGGGAGGGTACTATGGCTACACCTTC. Looking up the rest from reference TRBV5-6 and TRBJ1-2 gives the full variable domain: DAGVTQSPTHLIKTRGQQVTLRCSPKSGHDTVSWYQQALGQGPQFIFQYYEEEERQRGNFPDRFSGHQFPNYSSELNVNALLLGDSALYLCASSLGGYYGYTFGSGTRLTVV.

This clone was seen a few times. The rearrangement links TRBV5-4 to TRBJ2-7; 8 bases match TRBD2. The CDR3 extends over 15 amino acids. The V segment lost 4 bases and the J segment 5 bases; nucleotides outside the gene matches: 11. The germline gives CDR1 SGHNT, CDR2 YYREEE (reference sequence). CDR3 DNA sequence: TGTGCCAGCAGCCTGCCGGGACTAGGGGCTCACGAGCAGTACTTC. This encodes CASSLPGLGAHEQYF. Based on the CDR3 plus reference TRBV5-4 and TRBJ2-7, the full variable domain is ETGVTQSPTHLIKTRGQQVTLRCSSQSGHNTVSWYQQALGQGPQFIFQYYREEENGRGNFPPRFSGLQFPNYSSELNVNALELDDSALYLCASSLPGLGAHEQYFGPGTRLTVT.

This clone was detected a few times. V and J are TRBV5-4 and TRBJ2-1; 9 bases fit TRBD1. The CDR3 is 13 amino acids. The V and J ends lost 3 bases and 5 bases, in that order; junction bases with no gene match: 0. Germline assignment: CDR1 SGHNT and CDR2 YYREEE (reference sequence). The DNA for the CDR3 is TGTGCCAGCAGCTGGACAGGGGACAATGAGCAGTTCTTC. Its protein is CASSWTGDNEQFF.

The J gene is TRBJ1-5, the V gene TRBV14; D might be TRBD1 (6 bases). V lost 2 bases and J lost 7, with 15 bases in between. This CDR3 is 15 amino acids long. From germline, CDR1 is SGHDN and CDR2 FVKESK. The CDR3 bases are TGTGCCAGCAGCCAATCGGACAGTTTGGGGCAGCCCCAGCATTTT. Translation gives CASSQSDSLGQPQHF.

The V call is TRBV27, the J call TRBJ1-2; a possible D gene is TRBD1 (6 bases). The germline CDR1 and CDR2 sequences are MNHEY and SMNVEV (reference sequence). V gave up 2 bases and J gave up 7 bases, with 11 bases separating them. The CDR3 is made up of 13 amino acids. CDR3 sequence (DNA): TGTGCCAGCAGTTTAAGACAGGTCGCTGGCTACACCTTC. Translating it yields CASSLRQVAGYTF.